The rows below give T cell receptor beta chains drawn from one sample of a study of shared clonotypes between healthy human individuals. The assay was immunoSEQ multiplex PCR, and TCRdb's table has in-frame clones only and misses some. The sample includes 2 million to 3 million clones, approximately 94% seen only once; the top ten take 0.36%. Material: naive CD4+ T cells from PBMCs. Source of these receptors: a young man in good health. Some clones in this sample may be carry-over from other donors' samples. Both conserved end residues are part of each CDR3. A D gene is named only where the DNA matches it firmly. Size tells how often a clone was seen (once, few, many) or the class of an expanded clone, and some rows leave it out.

TRBV18	TRBJ1-1	.	.	TGTGCCAGCTCCACGGGCAGGGGATCGAACACTGAAGCTTTCTTT	CASSTGRGSNTEAFF
TRBV7-2	TRBJ1-5	TRBD1	.	TGTGCCAGCAGCTTAAGCACAGGGGATCAGCCCCAGCATTTT	CASSLSTGDQPQHF
TRBV5-4	TRBJ2-5	TRBD2	.	TGTGCCAGCAGCTCCTTAGCGGGATCGGAAGGAGAGACCCAGTACTTC	CASSSLAGSEGETQYF
TRBV5-1	TRBJ1-1	.	.	TGCGCCAGCAGCTTTGAGGGGACGGGGACTGAAGCTTTCTTT	CASSFEGTGTEAFF
TRBV19	TRBJ1-2	.	.	TGTGCCAGTAGTATAGCGGGCCGCTTAGGCTACACCTTC	CASSIAGRLGYTF
TRBV5-1	TRBJ2-5	TRBD1	.	TGCGCCAGCAGCTTTACAGGGGGTGGGGAGACCCAGTACTTC	CASSFTGGGETQYF
TRBV2	TRBJ1-4	.	.	TGTGCCAGCACCCCGCAAAGGTCTAGGCAGGACACAAATGAAAAACTGTTTTTT	CASTPQRSRQDTNEKLFF
TRBV28	TRBJ2-7	TRBD1	.	TGTGCCAGCAGTTCCTCAGGGGGCAGGTACGAGCAGTACTTC	CASSSSGGRYEQYF
TRBV9	TRBJ1-5	.	.	TGTGCCAGCAGCGCAAAGCCTGAGGGACACTGCAATCAGCCCCAGCATTTT	CASSAKPEGHCNQPQHF
TRBV7-2	TRBJ2-1	.	.	TGTGCCAGCAGCCGCGATGGAAGGAGTGGGGATGAGCAGTTCTTC	CASSRDGRSGDEQFF
TRBV11-2	TRBJ2-4	.	.	TGTGCCAGCAGCTTAGTCGGGAGAGGCAAAAACATTCAGTACTTC	CASSLVGRGKNIQYF
TRBV5-1	TRBJ2-2	.	once	TGCGCCAGCAGCTTAGTCGCGGGAACCACCGGGGAGCTGTTTTTT	CASSLVAGTTGELFF
TRBV6-6	TRBJ2-2	TRBD2	.	TGTGCCATCCAACTCGGGAGGGCCGGTTTTGGGGAGCTGTTTTTT	CAIQLGRAGFGELFF
TRBV12-2	TRBJ2-7	.	.	TGTGCAAGTCGCGTCAAAGCGGGAGCCTACTCCTACGAGCAGTACTTC	CASRVKAGAYSYEQYF
TRBV19	TRBJ2-2	.	.	TGTGCCAGTAGTATAGAACGCAACACCGGGGAGCTGTTTTTT	CASSIERNTGELFF
TRBV10-3	TRBJ2-2	.	.	TGTGCCACCGGAGAGACGAACACCGGGGAGCTGTTTTTT	CATGETNTGELFF
TRBV27	TRBJ2-7	.	.	TGTGCCAGCAACAAGTTTATCGACGGACCCTACGAGCAGTACTTC	CASNKFIDGPYEQYF
TRBV28	TRBJ1-5	.	.	TGTGCCAGCAGTTCTGGGGTCCAGCCCCAGCATTTT	CASSSGVQPQHF
TRBV4-1	TRBJ2-2	.	.	TGCGCCAGCAGCTCCCTAAGGGGGAAAACAACCGGGGAGCTGTTTTTT	CASSSLRGKTTGELFF
TRBV7-9	TRBJ2-7	TRBD1	.	TGTGCCAGCAGCCCAAGGGGGACAGGGACCTACGAGCAGTACTTC	CASSPRGTGTYEQYF
TRBV5-4	TRBJ2-4	.	.	TGTGCCAGCAGCCCCCGTTCAGACGGCCGCGTAAACATTCAGTACTTC	CASSPRSDGRVNIQYF
TRBV11-2	TRBJ2-7	TRBD1	.	TGTGCCAGCAGCTTAGATTTGGGGGCCAGGGGGAACGAGCAGTACTTC	CASSLDLGARGNEQYF
TRBV28	TRBJ2-1	TRBD1	.	TGTGCCAGCAGTATAAGGGGGCGGTACAATGAGCAGTTCTTC	CASSIRGRYNEQFF
TRBV5-1	TRBJ2-5	.	.	TGCGCCAGCAGCTTGGGGCTACAGAAAGAGACCCAGTACTTC	CASSLGLQKETQYF
TRBV7-2	TRBJ1-4	.	.	TGTGCCAGCAGCAGCGCCGGGACACTAATTGAAAAACTGTTTTTT	CASSSAGTLIEKLFF
TRBV28	TRBJ2-4	.	.	TGTGCCAGCAGGCAGGGGGGAGGCCGGGAAAACATTCAGTACTTC	CASRQGGGRENIQYF
TRBV28	TRBJ2-6	.	.	TGTGCCAGCAGTGAAGTGGGGAGCAGCTCTGGGGCCAACGTCCTGACTTTC	CASSEVGSSSGANVLTF
TRBV30	TRBJ1-1	.	.	TGTGCCTGGACCTCGACCTCGGGGGGCACTGAAGCTTTCTTT	CAWTSTSGGTEAFF
TRBV5-6	TRBJ2-3	.	.	TGTGCCAGCAGCTTGAGCACCCCATACACACCAGATACGCAGTATTTT	CASSLSTPYTPDTQYF
TRBV6-5	TRBJ2-2	.	once	TGTGCCAGCAGAGATGTGGGGGCGCAGGCCGGGGAGCTGTTTTTT	CASRDVGAQAGELFF
TRBV5-1	TRBJ2-2	.	.	TGCGCCAGCAGCTTCCCAGGGACCGGGGAGCTGTTTTTT	CASSFPGTGELFF
TRBV19	TRBJ2-3	.	.	TGTGCCAGTGGATTAAGGGAAAGCCCGCCAGATACGCAGTATTTT	CASGLRESPPDTQYF
TRBV5-1	TRBJ2-5	.	.	TGCGCCAGCAGCCTCTTCCGGGAGACCCAGTACTTC	CASSLFRETQYF
TRBV6-8	TRBJ2-5	.	.	TGTGCCAACCGCAACTTGCTCCGACGCCAAGAGACCCAGTACTTC	CANRNLLRRQETQYF
TRBV18	TRBJ1-6	.	.	TGTGCCAGCTCACCACCGAATTCACCCCTCCACTTT	CASSPPNSPLHF
TRBV28	TRBJ1-2	.	once	TGTGCCAGCAGCTCCTCGGGGGCCAGTAGGAGCTATGGCTACACCTTC	CASSSSGASRSYGYTF
TRBV4-3	TRBJ2-2	TRBD1	.	TGCGCCAGCAGCCAAACCAAGAGGACAGGAATAGGCACCGGGGAGCTGTTTTTT	CASSQTKRTGIGTGELFF